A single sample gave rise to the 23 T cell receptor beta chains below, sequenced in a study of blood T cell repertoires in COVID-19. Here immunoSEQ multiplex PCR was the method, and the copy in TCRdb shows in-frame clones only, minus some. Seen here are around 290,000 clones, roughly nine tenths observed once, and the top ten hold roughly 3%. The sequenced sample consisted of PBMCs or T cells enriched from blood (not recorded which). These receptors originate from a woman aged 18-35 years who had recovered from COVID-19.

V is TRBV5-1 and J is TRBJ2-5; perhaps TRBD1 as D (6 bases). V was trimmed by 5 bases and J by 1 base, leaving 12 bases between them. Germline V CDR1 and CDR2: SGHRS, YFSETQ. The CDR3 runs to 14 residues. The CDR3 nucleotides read TGCGCCAGCAGTTTCAGGGGCGGCCAAGAGACCCAGTACTTC. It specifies CASSFRGGQETQYF.

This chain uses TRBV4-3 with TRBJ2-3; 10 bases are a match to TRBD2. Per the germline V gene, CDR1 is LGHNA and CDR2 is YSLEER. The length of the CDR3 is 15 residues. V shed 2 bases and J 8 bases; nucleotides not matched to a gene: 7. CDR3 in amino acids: CASSQLAGALGTQYF. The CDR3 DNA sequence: TGCGCCAGCAGCCAACTAGCGGGGGCCTTAGGTACGCAGTATTTT.

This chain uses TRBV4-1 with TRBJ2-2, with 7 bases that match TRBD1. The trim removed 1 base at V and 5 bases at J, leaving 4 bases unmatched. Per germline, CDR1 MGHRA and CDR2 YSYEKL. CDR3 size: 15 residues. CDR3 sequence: CASSQVQGVTGELFF. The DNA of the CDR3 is TGCGCCAGCAGCCAAGTCCAGGGGGTGACCGGGGAGCTGTTTTTT.

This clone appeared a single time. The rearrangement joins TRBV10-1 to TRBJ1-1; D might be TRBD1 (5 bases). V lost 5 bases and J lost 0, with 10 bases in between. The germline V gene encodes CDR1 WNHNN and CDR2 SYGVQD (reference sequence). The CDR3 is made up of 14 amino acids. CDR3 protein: CASSLGHLNTEAFF. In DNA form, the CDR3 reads TGCGCCAGCAGTTTAGGACACCTGAACACTGAAGCTTTCTTT.

The CDR3 coding sequence is TGTGCTAGTGGTTTGGCCCACCCGGGACAGGGGCCCATAAGGCCCCAGCATTTT. Translated: CASGLAHPGQGPIRPQHF. This chain links TRBV12-5 with TRBJ1-5; TRBD1 agrees at 10 bases. The germline CDR1 and CDR2 sequences are LGHNT and FRNRAP. The CDR3 consists of 18 residues. J lost 9 bases, V lost 1 base, and 15 bases had no gene match.

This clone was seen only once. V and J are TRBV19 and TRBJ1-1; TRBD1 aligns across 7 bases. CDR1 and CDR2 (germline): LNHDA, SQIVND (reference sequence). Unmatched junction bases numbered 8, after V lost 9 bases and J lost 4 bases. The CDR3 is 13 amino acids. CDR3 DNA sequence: TGTGCCAGCAACCAGGGGGTACTCACTGAAGCTTTCTTT. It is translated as CASNQGVLTEAFF.

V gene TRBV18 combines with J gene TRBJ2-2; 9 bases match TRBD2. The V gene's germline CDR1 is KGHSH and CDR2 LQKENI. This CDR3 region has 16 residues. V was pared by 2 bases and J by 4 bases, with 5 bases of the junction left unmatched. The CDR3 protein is CASSPSASGATGELFF. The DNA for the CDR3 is TGTGCCAGCTCACCATCGGCTAGCGGGGCCACCGGGGAGCTGTTTTTT.

The CDR3 sequence: CASSVDRGWGGELFF. DNA of the CDR3: TGTGCCAGCAGCGTAGATCGCGGGTGGGGCGGGGAGCTGTTTTTT. The chain recombines TRBV7-8 with TRBJ2-2; tentative D call: TRBD2 (5 bases). CDR3 length equals 15 residues. Germline V gives CDR1 SGHVS, CDR2 FQNEAQ. The ends were cut back, 5 bases at V and 7 bases at J, with 17 bases in the middle.

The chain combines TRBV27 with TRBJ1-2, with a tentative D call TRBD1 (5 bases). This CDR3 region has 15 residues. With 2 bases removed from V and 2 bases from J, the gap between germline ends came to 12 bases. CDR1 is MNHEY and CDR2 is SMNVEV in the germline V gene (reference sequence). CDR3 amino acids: CASSLVSGGNYGYTF. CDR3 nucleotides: TGTGCCAGCAGTTTAGTGTCCGGGGGGAACTATGGCTACACCTTC.

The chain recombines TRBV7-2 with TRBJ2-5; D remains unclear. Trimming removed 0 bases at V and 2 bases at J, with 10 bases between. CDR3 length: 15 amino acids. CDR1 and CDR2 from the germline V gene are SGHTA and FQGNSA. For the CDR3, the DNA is TGTGCCAGCAGCTTAGCCTTGGGCAGACAAGAGACCCAGTACTTC. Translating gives CASSLALGRQETQYF.

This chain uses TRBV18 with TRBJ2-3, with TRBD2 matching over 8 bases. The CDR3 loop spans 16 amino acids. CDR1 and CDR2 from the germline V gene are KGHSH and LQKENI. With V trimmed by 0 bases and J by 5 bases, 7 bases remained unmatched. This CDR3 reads CASSPPPGGRKDTQYF. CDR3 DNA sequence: TGTGCCAGCTCACCACCCCCCGGCGGGAGGAAAGATACGCAGTATTTT.

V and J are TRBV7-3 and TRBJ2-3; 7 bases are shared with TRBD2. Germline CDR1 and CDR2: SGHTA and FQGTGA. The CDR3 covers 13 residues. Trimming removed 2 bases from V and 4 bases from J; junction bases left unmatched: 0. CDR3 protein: CASSLAGADTQYF. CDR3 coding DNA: TGTGCCAGCAGCTTAGCGGGAGCAGATACGCAGTATTTT.

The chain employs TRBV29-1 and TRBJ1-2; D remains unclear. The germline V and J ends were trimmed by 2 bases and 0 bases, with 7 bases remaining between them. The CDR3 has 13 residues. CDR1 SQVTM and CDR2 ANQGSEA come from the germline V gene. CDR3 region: CSVEKQSNYGYTF. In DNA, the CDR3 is TGCAGCGTTGAAAAACAGTCTAACTATGGCTACACCTTC.

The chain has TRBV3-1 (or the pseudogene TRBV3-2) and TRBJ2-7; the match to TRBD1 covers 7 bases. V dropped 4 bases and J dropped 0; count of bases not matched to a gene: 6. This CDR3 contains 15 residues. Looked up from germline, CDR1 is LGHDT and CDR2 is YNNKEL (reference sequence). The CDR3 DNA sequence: TGTGCCAGCAGCCGTTTCGGGACAGCCTCCTACGAGCAGTACTTC. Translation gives CASSRFGTASYEQYF.

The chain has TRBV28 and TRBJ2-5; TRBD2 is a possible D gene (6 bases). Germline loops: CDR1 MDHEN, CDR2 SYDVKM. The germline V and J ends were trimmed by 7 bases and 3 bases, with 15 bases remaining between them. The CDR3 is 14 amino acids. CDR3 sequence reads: CASTGVGEEETQYF. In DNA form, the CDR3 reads TGTGCCAGCACCGGGGTGGGGGAGGAAGAGACCCAGTACTTC.

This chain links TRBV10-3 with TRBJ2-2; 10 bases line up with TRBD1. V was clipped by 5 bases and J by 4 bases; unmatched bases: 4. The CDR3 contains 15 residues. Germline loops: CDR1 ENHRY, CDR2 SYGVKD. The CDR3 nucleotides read TGTGCCATCAGTACGGGACAGGGGACCACCGGGGAGCTGTTTTTT. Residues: CAISTGQGTTGELFF.

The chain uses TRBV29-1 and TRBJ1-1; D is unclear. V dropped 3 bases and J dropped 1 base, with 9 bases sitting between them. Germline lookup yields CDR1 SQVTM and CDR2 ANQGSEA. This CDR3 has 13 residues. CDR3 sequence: CSVERGPNTEAFF. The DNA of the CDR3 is TGCAGCGTTGAGCGGGGTCCGAACACTGAAGCTTTCTTT. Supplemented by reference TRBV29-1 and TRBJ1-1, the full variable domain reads SAVISQKPSRDICQRGTSLTIQCQVDSQVTMMFWYRQQPGQSLTLIATANQGSEATYESGFVIDKFPISRPNLTFSTLTVSNMSPEDSSIYLCSVERGPNTEAFFGQGTRLTVV.

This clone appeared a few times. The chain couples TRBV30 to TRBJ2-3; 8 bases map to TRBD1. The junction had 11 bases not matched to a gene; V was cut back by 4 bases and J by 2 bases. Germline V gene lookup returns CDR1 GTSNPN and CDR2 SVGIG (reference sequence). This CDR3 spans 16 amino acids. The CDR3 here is CAWKGARGLPTDTQYF. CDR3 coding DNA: TGTGCCTGGAAGGGAGCCAGGGGGCTTCCCACAGATACGCAGTATTTT.

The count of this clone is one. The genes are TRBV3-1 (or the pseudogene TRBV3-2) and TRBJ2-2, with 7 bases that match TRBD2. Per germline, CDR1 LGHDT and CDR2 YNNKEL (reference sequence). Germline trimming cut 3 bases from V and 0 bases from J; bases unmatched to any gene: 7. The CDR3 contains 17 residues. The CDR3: CASSQDLAAANTGELFF. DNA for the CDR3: TGTGCCAGCAGCCAGGACCTAGCGGCTGCGAACACCGGGGAGCTGTTTTTT.

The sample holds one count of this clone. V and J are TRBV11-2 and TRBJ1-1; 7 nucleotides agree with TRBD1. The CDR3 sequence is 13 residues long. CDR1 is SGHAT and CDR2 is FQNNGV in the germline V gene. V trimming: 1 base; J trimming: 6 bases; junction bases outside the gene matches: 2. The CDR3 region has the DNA TGTGCCAGCAGCTTAGGGCAGGGGGCTGAAGCTTTCTTT. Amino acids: CASSLGQGAEAFF. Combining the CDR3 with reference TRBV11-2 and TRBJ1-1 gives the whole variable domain EAGVAQSPRYKIIEKRQSVAFWCNPISGHATLYWYQQILGQGPKLLIQFQNNGVVDDSQLPKDRFSAERLKGVDSTLKIQPAKLEDSAVYLCASSLGQGAEAFFGQGTRLTVV.

The CDR3 DNA follows: TGCGCCAGCAGCAAGGGACAGGGGGAAACCTACGAGCAGTACTTC. Translated: CASSKGQGETYEQYF. The chain uses TRBV10-1 and TRBJ2-7; 11 bases agree with TRBD1. The germline CDR1 and CDR2 sequences are WNHNN and SYGVQD (reference sequence). V lost 6 bases to trimming and J lost 2 bases; unmatched junction nucleotides: 6. The length of the CDR3 is 15 residues.

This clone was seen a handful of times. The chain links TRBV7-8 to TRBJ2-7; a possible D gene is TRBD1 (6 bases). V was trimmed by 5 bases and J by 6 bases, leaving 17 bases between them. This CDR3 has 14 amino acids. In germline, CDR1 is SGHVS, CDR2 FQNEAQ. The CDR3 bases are TGTGCCAGCAGCCACCGAGAAGGGGGTTTCGAGCAGTACTTC. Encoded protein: CASSHREGGFEQYF.

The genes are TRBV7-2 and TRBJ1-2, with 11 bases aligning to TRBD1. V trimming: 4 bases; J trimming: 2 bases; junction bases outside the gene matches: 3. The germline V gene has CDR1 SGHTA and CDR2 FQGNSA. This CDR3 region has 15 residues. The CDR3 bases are TGTGCCAGCAGCTACGGACAGGGGGCCAACTATGGCTACACCTTC. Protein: CASSYGQGANYGYTF. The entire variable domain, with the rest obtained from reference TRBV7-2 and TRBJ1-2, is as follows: GAGVSQSPSNKVTEKGKDVELRCDPISGHTALYWYRQSLGQGLEFLIYFQGNSAPDKSGLPSDRFSAERTGGSVSTLTIQRTQQEDSAVYLCASSYGQGANYGYTFGSGTRLTVV.